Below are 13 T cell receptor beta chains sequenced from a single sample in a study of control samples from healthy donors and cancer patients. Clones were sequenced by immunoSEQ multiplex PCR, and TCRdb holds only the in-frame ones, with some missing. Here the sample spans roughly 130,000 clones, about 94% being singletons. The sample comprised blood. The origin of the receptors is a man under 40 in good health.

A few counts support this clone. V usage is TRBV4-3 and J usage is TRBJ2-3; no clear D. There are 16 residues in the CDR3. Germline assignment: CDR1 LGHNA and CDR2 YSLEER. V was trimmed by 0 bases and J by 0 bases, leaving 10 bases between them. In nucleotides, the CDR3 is TGCGCCAGCAGCCAAGATACGGTCTATAGCACAGATACGCAGTATTTT. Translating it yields CASSQDTVYSTDTQYF.

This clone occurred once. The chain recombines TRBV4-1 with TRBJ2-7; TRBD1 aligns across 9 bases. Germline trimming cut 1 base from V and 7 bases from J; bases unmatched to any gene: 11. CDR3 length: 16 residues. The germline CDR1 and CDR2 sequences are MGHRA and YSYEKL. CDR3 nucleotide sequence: TGCGCCAGCAGCCAAGTTCCGGGGCACAGGGGGCAAGAGCAGTACTTC. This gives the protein CASSQVPGHRGQEQYF.

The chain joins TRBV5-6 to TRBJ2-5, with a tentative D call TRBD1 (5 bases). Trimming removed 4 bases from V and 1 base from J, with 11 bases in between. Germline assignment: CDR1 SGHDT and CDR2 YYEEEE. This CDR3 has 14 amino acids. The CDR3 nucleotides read TGTGCCAGCAGCCGCCTCGACAGCCAAGAGACCCAGTACTTC. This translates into CASSRLDSQETQYF.

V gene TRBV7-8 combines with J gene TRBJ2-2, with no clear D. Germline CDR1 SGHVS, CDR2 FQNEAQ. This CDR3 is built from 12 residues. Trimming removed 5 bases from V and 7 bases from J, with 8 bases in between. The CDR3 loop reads CASSIISGELFF. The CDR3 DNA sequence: TGTGCCAGCAGCATTATAAGCGGGGAGCTGTTTTTT.

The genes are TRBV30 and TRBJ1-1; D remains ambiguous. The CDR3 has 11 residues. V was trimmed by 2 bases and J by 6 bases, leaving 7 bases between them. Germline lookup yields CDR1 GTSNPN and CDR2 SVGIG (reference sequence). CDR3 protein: CAWSRAAEAFF. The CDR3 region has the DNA TGTGCCTGGAGTAGGGCGGCTGAAGCTTTCTTT.

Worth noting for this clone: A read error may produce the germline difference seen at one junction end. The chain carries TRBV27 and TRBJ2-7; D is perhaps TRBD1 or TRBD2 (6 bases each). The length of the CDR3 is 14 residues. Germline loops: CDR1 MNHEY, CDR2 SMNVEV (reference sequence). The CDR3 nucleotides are TGTGCCAGCCGTTTAGGGGGGTCTACCTACGAGCAGTACTTC. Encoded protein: CASRLGGSTYEQYF.

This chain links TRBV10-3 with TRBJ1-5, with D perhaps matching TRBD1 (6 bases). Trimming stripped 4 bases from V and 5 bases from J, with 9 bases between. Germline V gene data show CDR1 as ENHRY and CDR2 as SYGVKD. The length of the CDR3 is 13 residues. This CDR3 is CAISARGDQPQHF. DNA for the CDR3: TGTGCCATCAGTGCGAGGGGGGATCAGCCCCAGCATTTT.

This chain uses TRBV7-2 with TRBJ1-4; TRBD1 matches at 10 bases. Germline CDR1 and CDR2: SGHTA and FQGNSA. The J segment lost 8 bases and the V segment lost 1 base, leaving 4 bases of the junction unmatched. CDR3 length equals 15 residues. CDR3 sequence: CASSLGQGAGEKLFF. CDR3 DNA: TGTGCCAGCAGCTTAGGACAGGGGGCAGGGGAAAAACTGTTTTTT.

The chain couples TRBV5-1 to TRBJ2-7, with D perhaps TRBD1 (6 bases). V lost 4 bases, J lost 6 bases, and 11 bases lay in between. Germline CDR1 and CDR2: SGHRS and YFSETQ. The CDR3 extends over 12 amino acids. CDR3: CASSLRTAEQYF. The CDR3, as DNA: TGCGCCAGCAGCCTTAGGACAGCCGAGCAGTACTTC.

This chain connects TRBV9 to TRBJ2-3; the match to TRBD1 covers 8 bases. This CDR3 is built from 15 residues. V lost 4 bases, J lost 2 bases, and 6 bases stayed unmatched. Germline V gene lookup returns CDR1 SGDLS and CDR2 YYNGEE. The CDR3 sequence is CASSNRGVLTDTQYF. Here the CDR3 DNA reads TGTGCCAGCAGCAACAGGGGGGTCCTCACAGATACGCAGTATTTT.

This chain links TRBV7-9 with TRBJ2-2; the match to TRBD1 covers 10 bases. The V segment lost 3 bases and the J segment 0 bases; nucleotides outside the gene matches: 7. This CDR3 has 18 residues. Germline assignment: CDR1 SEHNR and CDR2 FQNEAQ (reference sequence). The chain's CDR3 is CASSFRRDRGSNTGELFF. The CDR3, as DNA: TGTGCCAGCAGCTTTCGCCGGGACAGGGGCTCGAACACCGGGGAGCTGTTTTTT.

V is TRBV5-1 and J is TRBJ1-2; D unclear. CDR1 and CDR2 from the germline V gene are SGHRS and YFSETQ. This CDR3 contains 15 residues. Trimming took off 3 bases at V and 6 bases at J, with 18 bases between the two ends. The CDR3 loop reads CASSSEGSSTHGYTF. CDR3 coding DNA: TGCGCCAGCAGCTCTGAGGGTTCCTCGACCCATGGCTACACCTTC.

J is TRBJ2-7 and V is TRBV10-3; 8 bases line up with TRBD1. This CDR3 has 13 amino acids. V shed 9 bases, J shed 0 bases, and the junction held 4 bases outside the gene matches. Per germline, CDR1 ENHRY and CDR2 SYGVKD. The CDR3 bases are TGTGCCATAGGACAGGGTCCCTCCTACGAGCAGTACTTC. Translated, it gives CAIGQGPSYEQYF.